Listed below are T cell receptor beta chains from one sample, sequenced in a study of blood T cell repertoires in COVID-19. Produced via immunoSEQ multiplex PCR; TCRdb's table is partial and in-frame only. This sample has 200,000 to 250,000 clones, with about 81% found just once. The material sequenced was peripheral blood. The source of these receptors is a woman of 80 years or more with COVID-19, enrolled during active disease. Each CDR3 is given with its conserved first and last residue.

V: TRBV6-2/TRBV6-3
CDR3: CASSRGQGVAKNIQYF

V: TRBV6-5
CDR3: CASGDRDYTEAFF

V: TRBV7-9
CDR3: CASSLRGEATNEKLFF

V: TRBV7-9
CDR3: CASSPQGSSGNTIYF

V: TRBV7-3
CDR3: CASSLDRSYNEQFF

V: TRBV29-1
CDR3: CSGLAGGSETQYF

V: TRBV28
CDR3: CASSYHRGGQETQYF

V: TRBV16
CDR3: CASALGGRGFQHF

V: TRBV18
CDR3: CASSPFTRTGGIGVGTEAFF

V: TRBV6-6
CDR3: CASTPYRGGSGNTIYF

V: TRBV27
CDR3: CASSLSTDYEQYF

V: TRBV18
CDR3: CASSPQTGALEAFF

V: TRBV7-2
CDR3: CASSSGDAGYTF

V: TRBV23-1
CDR3: CASSQLTEMNTEAFF

V: TRBV7-2
CDR3: CASSPDRDNQPQHF

V: TRBV6-5
CDR3: CASSPGDRGPYEQYF

V: TRBV14
CDR3: CASSQVLGLEFF

V: TRBV7-9
CDR3: CASNALSGRGGNEQFF

V: TRBV7-8
CDR3: CASSLGRTGVAEAFF

V: TRBV12-5
CDR3: CASGLLNQPQHF

V: TRBV5-1
CDR3: CASSLIPMNTEAFF

V: TRBV20-1
CDR3: CSASAMTSANGNTGELFF

V: TRBV19
CDR3: CASSIEKGGQGYEQYF

V: TRBV28
CDR3: CASRRTGGTSGANVLTF

V: TRBV27
CDR3: CASSTGTGTNTQYF

V: TRBV5-1
CDR3: CASSLETVSYEQYF

V: TRBV6-5
CDR3: CASKTTHSNQPQHF

V: TRBV7-9
CDR3: CASSRGSGGYTF

V: TRBV7-2
CDR3: CASSFTGDQNYGYTF

V: TRBV7-3
CDR3: CASSSGQNTEAFF

V: TRBV29-1
CDR3: CSVAGSQNNQPQHF

V: TRBV5-4
CDR3: CASSFPGQGWETQYF

V: TRBV7-9
CDR3: CASSSGQGKGQETQYF

V: TRBV4-1
CDR3: CASSRSYQETQYF

V: TRBV6-6
CDR3: CASRSSGGSTYEQYF

V: TRBV29-1
CDR3: CSVLGQNYEQYF

V: TRBV3-1/TRBV3-2
CDR3: CASSQGDRGRTAGQPQHF

V: TRBV11-2
CDR3: CASSPAVSGVSSTDTQYF

V: TRBV5-1
CDR3: CASSLVSSYNEQFF

V: TRBV2
CDR3: CASRVSGTGGVPLHF

V: TRBV14
CDR3: CASSPQGRAMNTEAFF

V: TRBV19
CDR3: CASSIGRGSLNEQFF

V: TRBV10-3
CDR3: CAIRANRDEQYF

V: TRBV12-3/TRBV12-4
CDR3: CASSDRGNYGYTF

V: TRBV10-2
CDR3: CASSEYGEYGYTF

V: TRBV11-2
CDR3: CASSLRLSTDTQYF

V: TRBV19
CDR3: CASSIWDRDYGYTF

V: TRBV6-6
CDR3: CASSYNSREGQAFF

V: TRBV10-3
CDR3: CAISDSSGVWETQYF

V: TRBV27
CDR3: CASSSSGLAGGPVETDTQYF